This T cell receptor beta chain was captured by sequencing in a study of blood T cell repertoires in COVID-19. Whole-study context: Sample material is recorded as cDNA or gDNA derived from T cells, B-cell-depleted T cells, or PBMCs.

V was pared by 5 bases and J by 4 bases, with 7 bases of the junction left unmatched. Germline lookup yields CDR1 SGHDT and CDR2 YYEEEE. The CDR3 runs 15 residues. Clones were sequenced by immunoSEQ multiplex PCR, and TCRdb holds only the in-frame ones, with some missing. This table holds 310,000 or so clones, about 87% found once. V usage is TRBV5-6 and J usage is TRBJ1-1; 11 bases match TRBD1. This TCR was recovered from a man younger than 40 with COVID-19, enrolled during active disease. Input material: peripheral blood. The CDR3 DNA is TGTGCCAGCAGTCTCAGAGGGACAGGGGGCACTGAAGCTTTCTTT. Translated, it gives CASSLRGTGGTEAFF.